This T cell receptor beta chain appears in the sequencing data of a study of blood T cell repertoires in COVID-19. Across the study: Samples representing acute and convalescent COVID-19 were sourced from the United States, Italy and Spain.

Germline CDR1 and CDR2: SNHLY and FYNNEI. V shed 2 bases and J shed 7 bases, with 9 bases lying between them. The CDR3 has 14 amino acids. TCRdb keeps only in-frame clones here, not all; method: immunoSEQ multiplex PCR. The sample has about 200,000 clones, 80% to 95% seen once. This clone appeared a few times. The sample consisted of peripheral blood. The origin of this receptor is a man aged 50 or older with acute or convalescent COVID-19. The chain employs TRBV2 and TRBJ1-6; D is unclear. For the CDR3, the DNA is TGTGCCAGCAGTGAAATGAAGCCGAATTCACCCCTCCACTTT. Its protein product is CASSEMKPNSPLHF.